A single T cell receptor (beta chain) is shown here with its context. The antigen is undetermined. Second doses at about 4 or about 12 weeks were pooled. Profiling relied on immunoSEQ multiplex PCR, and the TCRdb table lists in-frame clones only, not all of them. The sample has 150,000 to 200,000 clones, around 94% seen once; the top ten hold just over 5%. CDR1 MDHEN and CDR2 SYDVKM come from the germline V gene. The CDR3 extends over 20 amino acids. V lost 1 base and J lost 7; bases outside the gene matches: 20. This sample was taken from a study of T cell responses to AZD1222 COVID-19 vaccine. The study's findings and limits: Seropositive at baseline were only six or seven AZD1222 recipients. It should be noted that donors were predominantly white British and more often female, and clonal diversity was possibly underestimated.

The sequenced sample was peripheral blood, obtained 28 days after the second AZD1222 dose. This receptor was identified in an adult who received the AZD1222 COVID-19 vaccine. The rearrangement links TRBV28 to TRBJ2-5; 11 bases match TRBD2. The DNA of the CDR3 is TGTGCCAGCAGTTTATACCCCACTAGCGGGAGAAGAATAGGTCACGGGACCCAGTACTTC. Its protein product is CASSLYPTSGRRIGHGTQYF.